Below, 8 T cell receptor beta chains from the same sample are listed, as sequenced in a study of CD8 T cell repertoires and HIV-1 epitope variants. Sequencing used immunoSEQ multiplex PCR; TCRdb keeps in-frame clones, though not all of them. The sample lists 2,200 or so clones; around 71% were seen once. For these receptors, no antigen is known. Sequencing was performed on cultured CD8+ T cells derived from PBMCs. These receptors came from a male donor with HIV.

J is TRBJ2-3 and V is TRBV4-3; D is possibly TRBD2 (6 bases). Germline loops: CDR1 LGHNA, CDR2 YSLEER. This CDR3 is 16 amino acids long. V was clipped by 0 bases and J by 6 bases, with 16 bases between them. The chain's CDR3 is CASSQEGRTTVDTQYF. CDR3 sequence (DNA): TGCGCCAGCAGCCAAGAAGGTCGGACTACTGTTGATACGCAGTATTTT.

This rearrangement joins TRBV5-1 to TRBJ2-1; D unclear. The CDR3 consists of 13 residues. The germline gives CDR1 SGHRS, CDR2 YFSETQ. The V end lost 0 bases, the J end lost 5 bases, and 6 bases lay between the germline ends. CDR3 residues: CASSLEPNNEQFF. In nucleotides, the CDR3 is TGCGCCAGCAGCTTGGAACCGAACAATGAGCAGTTCTTC.

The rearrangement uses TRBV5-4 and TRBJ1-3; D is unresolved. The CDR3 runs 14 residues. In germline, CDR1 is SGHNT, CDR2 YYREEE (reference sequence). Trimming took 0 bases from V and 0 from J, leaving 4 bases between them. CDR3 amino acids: CASSLVGSGNTIYF. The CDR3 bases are TGTGCCAGCAGCTTGGTTGGCTCTGGAAACACCATATATTTT.

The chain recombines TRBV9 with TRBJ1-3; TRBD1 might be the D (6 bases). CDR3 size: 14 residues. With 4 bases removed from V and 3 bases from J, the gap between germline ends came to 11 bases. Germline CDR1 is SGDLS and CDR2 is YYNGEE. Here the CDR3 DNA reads TGTGCCAGCAGCTCAGGGGTGCGTGGAAACACCATATATTTT. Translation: CASSSGVRGNTIYF.

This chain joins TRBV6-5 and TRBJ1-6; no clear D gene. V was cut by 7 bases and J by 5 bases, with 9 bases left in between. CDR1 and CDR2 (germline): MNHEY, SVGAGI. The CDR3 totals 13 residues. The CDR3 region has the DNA TGTGCCAGCAAAATACAAGATAATTCACCCCTCCACTTT. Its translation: CASKIQDNSPLHF.

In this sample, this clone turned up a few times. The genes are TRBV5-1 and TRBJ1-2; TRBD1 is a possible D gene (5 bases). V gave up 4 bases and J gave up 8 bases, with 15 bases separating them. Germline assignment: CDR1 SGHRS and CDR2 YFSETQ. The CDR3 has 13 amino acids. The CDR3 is CASSPGLGEGYTF. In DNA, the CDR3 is TGCGCCAGCAGCCCGGGACTAGGGGAAGGCTACACCTTC.

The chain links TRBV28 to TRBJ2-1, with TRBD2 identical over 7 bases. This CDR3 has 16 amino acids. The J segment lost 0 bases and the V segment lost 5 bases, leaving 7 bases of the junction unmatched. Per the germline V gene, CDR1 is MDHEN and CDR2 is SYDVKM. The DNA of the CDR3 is TGTGCCAGCAGTGGGTTCGGCGGGAGCTCCTACAATGAGCAGTTCTTC. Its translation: CASSGFGGSSYNEQFF.

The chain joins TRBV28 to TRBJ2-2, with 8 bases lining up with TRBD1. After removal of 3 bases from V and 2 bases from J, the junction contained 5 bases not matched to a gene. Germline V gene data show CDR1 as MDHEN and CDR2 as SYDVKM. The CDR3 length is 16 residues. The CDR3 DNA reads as TGTGCCAGCAGTTTCGGACAGGGAAGAAACACCGGGGAGCTGTTTTTT. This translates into CASSFGQGRNTGELFF.